This T cell receptor beta chain was sequenced in a study of Ad26.COV2.S vaccination and SARS-CoV-2 variants. The V end lost 2 bases, the J end lost 6 bases, and 13 bases lay between the germline ends. CDR1 and CDR2 from the germline V gene are SGDLS and YYNGEE. The CDR3 runs 14 residues. The data were produced by immunoSEQ multiplex PCR, yet TCRdb's version contains in-frame clones alone and is incomplete. The table has 150,000 to 200,000 clones, 70% to 90% seen once. The sample in question was peripheral blood, obtained after recovery from COVID-19. The V gene is TRBV9, the J gene TRBJ2-3, with D perhaps TRBD2 (6 bases). The source is a human donor who had recovered from COVID-19. The CDR3 nucleotides are TGTGCCAGCAGCGTTAGCGGAGGTCTGGATACGCAGTATTTT. Its translation is CASSVSGGLDTQYF.